The rows below give T cell receptor beta chains drawn from one sample of a study of graft-versus-host responses after intestinal transplantation. Repertoires were generated with immunoSEQ multiplex PCR, while TCRdb's copy carries only in-frame clones and drops some. The repertoire holds under 20,000 clones, with approximately 35% as singletons. This material consisted of alloreactive CD4+ T cells from a mixed lymphocyte reaction culture, taken before transplantation. These receptors were obtained from a human patient who was an organ donor for intestinal transplantation. Both conserved end residues are part of each CDR3. D genes are given only for firm matches. Size tells how often a clone was seen (once, few, many) or the class of an expanded clone, and some rows leave it out.

d_gene	v_gene	j_gene	abundance	CDR3aa	CDR3nt
.	TRBV5-1	TRBJ2-7	.	CASSLRPAGDEQYF	TGCGCCAGCAGCTTGAGGCCAGCTGGCGACGAGCAGTACTTC
.	TRBV21-1	TRBJ2-5	.	CASSTSAGGAGETQYF	TGTGCCAGCAGCACATCTGCGGGTGGGGCGGGAGAGACCCAGTACTTC
.	TRBV27	TRBJ2-7	.	CASSKQVSVHEQYF	TGTGCCAGCAGTAAGCAGGTATCAGTTCACGAGCAGTACTTC
.	TRBV19	TRBJ1-5	once	CASSIGWGQGLSNQPQHF	TGTGCCAGTAGTATAGGGTGGGGGCAGGGCTTGAGCAATCAGCCCCAGCATTTT
.	TRBV6-9	TRBJ1-3	few	CASQWMSSGNTIYF	TGTGCCAGCCAGTGGATGAGCTCTGGAAACACCATATATTTT
.	TRBV10-3	TRBJ2-1	few	CAISDNMKNYNEQFF	TGTGCCATCAGTGACAACATGAAGAACTACAATGAGCAGTTCTTC
TRBD1	TRBV2	TRBJ2-7	once	CASTSRTGGHEQYF	TGTGCCAGCACAAGTCGGACAGGGGGCCACGAGCAGTACTTC
.	TRBV5-5	TRBJ1-3	.	CASSLAGIGNTIYF	TGTGCCAGCAGCTTGGCGGGGATCGGAAACACCATATATTTT
.	TRBV27	TRBJ2-7	.	CASSLSHYEQYF	TGTGCCAGCAGTTTATCGCACTACGAGCAGTACTTC
.	TRBV18	TRBJ1-2	.	CASSPQDGNYGYTF	TGTGCCAGCTCACCGCAAGACGGCAACTATGGCTACACCTTC
.	TRBV10-3	TRBJ2-3	few	CATAQGPTDTQYF	TGTGCCACCGCGCAGGGGCCAACAGATACGCAGTATTTT
.	TRBV2	TRBJ1-3	.	CASSAERVSVYTGNTIYF	TGTGCCAGCAGTGCCGAGAGGGTTTCGGTTTATACTGGAAACACCATATATTTT
TRBD2	TRBV7-2	TRBJ2-1	.	CASNLGLAGTNEQFF	TGTGCCAGCAACCTCGGACTAGCGGGAACCAATGAGCAGTTCTTC
.	TRBV30	TRBJ1-1	.	CAWSVHMNTEAFF	TGTGCCTGGAGTGTACACATGAACACTGAAGCTTTCTTT
.	TRBV7-6	TRBJ2-2	.	CASSPGGPGELFF	TGTGCCAGCAGTCCCGGCGGCCCCGGGGAGCTGTTTTTT
TRBD2	TRBV29-1	TRBJ2-5	medium-sized	CSVTKRGQETQYF	TGCAGCGTTACCAAGCGGGGTCAAGAGACCCAGTACTTC
.	TRBV25-1	TRBJ2-5	.	CASSEVPGSGSFWETQYF	TGTGCCAGCAGTGAGGTACCCGGTTCCGGTAGCTTTTGGGAGACCCAGTACTTC
TRBD2	TRBV9	TRBJ2-5	few	CASSVSYGRAGETQYF	TGTGCCAGCAGCGTATCTTACGGGAGGGCCGGGGAGACCCAGTACTTC
TRBD2	TRBV4-2	TRBJ2-7	.	CASSQEVRGREDSYEQYF	TGTGCCAGCAGCCAAGAGGTGCGAGGGAGGGAAGACTCCTACGAGCAGTACTTC
TRBD1	TRBV4-3	TRBJ1-2	.	CASSNSDRGRNYGYTF	TGCGCCAGCAGCAACTCAGACAGGGGACGGAATTATGGCTACACCTTC
.	TRBV11-3	TRBJ2-5	.	CASSLAYQETQYF	TGTGCCAGCAGCTTAGCGTACCAAGAGACCCAGTACTTC
.	TRBV6-5	TRBJ2-7	.	CASSEPGRHYEQYF	TGTGCCAGCAGTGAACCGGGCCGACACTACGAGCAGTACTTC
.	TRBV7-6	TRBJ2-3	.	CASSSMTSTDTQYF	TGTGCCAGCAGCTCTATGACTAGCACAGATACGCAGTATTTT
.	TRBV5-4	TRBJ1-2	once	CASSPPYGDYGYTF	TGTGCCAGCAGCCCCCCTTACGGGGACTATGGCTACACCTTC
.	TRBV7-3	TRBJ2-2	.	CASSADRNTGELFF	TGTGCCAGCAGCGCTGACAGGAACACCGGGGAGCTGTTTTTT
.	TRBV6-6	TRBJ2-5	.	CASSYRETQYF	TGTGCCAGCAGTTACAGGGAGACCCAGTACTTC
TRBD2	TRBV2	TRBJ2-1	.	CASSDRTSNEQFF	TGTGCCAGCAGTGATAGGACTAGCAATGAGCAGTTCTTC
TRBD2	TRBV7-2	TRBJ2-1	few	CASSLATSGRVYEQFF	TGTGCCAGCAGCTTAGCTACTAGCGGGAGAGTTTATGAGCAGTTCTTC
.	TRBV28	TRBJ1-1	.	CASSSGRSIEAFF	TGTGCCAGCAGTTCGGGACGGAGTATTGAAGCTTTCTTT
.	TRBV18	TRBJ2-4	once	CASSPQAKNIQYF	TGTGCCAGCTCACCACAGGCCAAAAACATTCAGTACTTC
.	TRBV6-9	TRBJ1-2	.	CASSVDKPYGKIYGYTF	TGTGCCAGCAGTGTGGACAAGCCTTACGGAAAGATCTATGGCTACACCTTC
.	TRBV4-2	TRBJ1-2	.	CASSQVGAVLDGYTF	TGTGCCAGCAGCCAAGTTGGGGCAGTCCTGGATGGCTACACCTTC
.	TRBV11-2	TRBJ1-4	few	CASSLWTTGRNEKLFF	TGTGCCAGCAGCTTATGGACAACGGGCAGGAATGAAAAACTGTTTTTT
.	TRBV6-5	TRBJ2-7	.	CASSYSIGHEQYF	TGTGCCAGCAGTTACTCGATCGGGCACGAGCAGTACTTC
TRBD2	TRBV2	TRBJ2-7	.	CASIPQGSGTQQYF	TGTGCCAGCATCCCCCAGGGTAGCGGGACCCAGCAGTACTTC
.	TRBV5-1	TRBJ1-5	few	CASSLDPGGNQPQHF	TGCGCCAGCAGCTTGGATCCTGGGGGGAATCAGCCCCAGCATTTT
.	TRBV5-6	TRBJ2-7	.	CASSFGDGRGYEQYF	TGTGCCAGCAGCTTTGGGGATGGCAGGGGCTACGAGCAGTACTTC
.	TRBV4-1	TRBJ2-7	few	CASSQLQGGEQYF	TGCGCCAGCAGCCAACTGCAGGGAGGAGAGCAGTACTTC
TRBD1	TRBV19	TRBJ2-7	.	CASSTSPPTGNREQYF	TGTGCCAGTAGTACGAGTCCGCCGACAGGGAACCGCGAGCAGTACTTC
.	TRBV2	TRBJ1-2	.	CASSDREWSYGYTF	TGTGCCAGCAGTGACAGGGAGTGGAGCTATGGCTACACCTTC
TRBD1	TRBV7-2	TRBJ1-2	.	CASSLVGGNYGYTF	TGTGCCAGCAGCTTAGTAGGGGGCAACTATGGCTACACCTTC
.	TRBV29-1	TRBJ1-4	few	CSVQTGTGKLFF	TGCAGCGTCCAGACAGGAACGGGAAAACTGTTTTTT